The 26 T cell receptor beta chains given below trace back to one sample, sequenced in a study of stem cell transplantation in POMP-related autoinflammatory disease. The protocol was immunoSEQ multiplex PCR, while the TCRdb copy is restricted to in-frame clones and leaves out a portion. This sample has fewer than 5,000 clones, with 92% found just once. The sample in question was CD8+ T cells from PBMCs, obtained after stem cell transplantation. The receptors stem from a human patient with POMP-related autoinflammation and immune dysregulation (PRAID). Some T cells may originate from the graft donor.

This rearrangement joins TRBV29-1 to TRBJ2-5; D perhaps matches TRBD2 (7 bases). In germline, CDR1 is SQVTM, CDR2 ANQGSEA. With 5 bases removed from V and 5 bases from J, the gap between germline ends came to 12 bases. The CDR3 length is 12 residues. The CDR3: CSVFKGGETQYF. The CDR3 region has the DNA TGCAGCGTTTTTAAGGGGGGGGAGACCCAGTACTTC.

By share, this clone ranks as large. The chain recombines TRBV7-9 with TRBJ2-5; D is unclear. The V and J ends lost 5 bases and 4 bases respectively, with 11 bases between them. The CDR3 is made up of 13 amino acids. Germline CDR1 reads SEHNR; CDR2 reads FQNEAQ (reference sequence). The CDR3 is CASSPILLETQYF. CDR3 coding DNA: TGTGCCAGCAGCCCCATTTTGTTAGAGACCCAGTACTTC.

The DNA for the CDR3 is TGTGCCAGCAGCTTAGATGTGAACACTGAAGCTTTCTTT. This codes for CASSLDVNTEAFF. The chain uses TRBV11-1 and TRBJ1-1; D gene unclear. The CDR3 has 13 amino acids. The V end was cut by 1 base, the J end by 0 bases, with 3 bases between. Germline V lookup: CDR1 SGHAT, CDR2 FQDESV (reference sequence).

This clone was recorded once. Here the CDR3 DNA reads TGTGCCAGCAGCGTTTCGGGGGGCGCCTCCTACAATGAGCAGTTCTTC. Encoded protein: CASSVSGGASYNEQFF. V and J are TRBV9 and TRBJ2-1; a weak D match, TRBD2 (7 bases). The CDR3 is 16 residues long. The germline V gene has CDR1 SGDLS and CDR2 YYNGEE. Trimming took 2 bases from V and 0 from J, leaving 12 bases between them.

V is TRBV10-2 and J is TRBJ2-3; 9 bases agree with TRBD1. V lost 2 bases to trimming and J lost 3 bases; unmatched junction nucleotides: 3. The CDR3 has 15 amino acids. Per germline, CDR1 WSHSY and CDR2 SAAADI. Here the CDR3 reads CASSEGDRVTDTQYF. For the CDR3, the DNA is TGCGCCAGCAGTGAGGGGGACAGGGTGACAGATACGCAGTATTTT.

CDR3 region: CASGSVQPQHF. CDR3 DNA sequence: TGTGCCAGCGGTAGTGTTCAGCCCCAGCATTTT. The chain couples TRBV28 to TRBJ1-5; D remains ambiguous. Trimming took off 8 bases at V and 6 bases at J, with 8 bases between the two ends. The CDR3 spans 11 residues. Germline CDR1 MDHEN, CDR2 SYDVKM.

The V call is TRBV7-3, the J call TRBJ2-3; D is ambiguous. Germline values: CDR1 SGHTA, CDR2 FQGTGA. The V gene lost 1 base and the J gene lost 3 bases, with 5 bases spanning the gap. CDR3 size: 13 residues. CDR3 coding DNA: TGTGCCAGCAGCTTAATGGCGACAGATACGCAGTATTTT. Its translation is CASSLMATDTQYF.

The J gene is TRBJ1-1, the V gene TRBV19; D uncertain. Germline V lookup: CDR1 LNHDA, CDR2 SQIVND (reference sequence). There are 13 residues in the CDR3. Trimming shortened V by 3 bases and J by 2 bases, and 7 bases separated the two germline ends. CDR3 amino acids: CASSMLANTEAFF. CDR3 nucleotide sequence: TGTGCCAGTAGTATGCTGGCCAACACTGAAGCTTTCTTT.

V is TRBV5-4 and J is TRBJ1-2, with D possibly being TRBD1 (5 bases). CDR3 length equals 14 residues. Germline-derived CDR1 and CDR2 are SGHNT and YYREEE (reference sequence). The ends were cut back, 2 bases at V and 4 bases at J, with 12 bases in the middle. CDR3 residues: CASSLLVGAYGYTF. The CDR3 DNA reads TGTGCCAGCAGCTTATTAGTCGGGGCCTATGGCTACACCTTC.

In nucleotides, the CDR3 is TGTGCCAGCAGCTTGGGTGGTAGCAATCAGCCCCAGCATTTT. It translates to CASSLGGSNQPQHF. The rearrangement joins TRBV5-5 to TRBJ1-5; no definite D call. The V and J ends lost 0 bases and 0 bases respectively, with 4 bases between them. The CDR3 spans 14 residues. The germline CDR1 and CDR2 sequences are SGHKS and YYEKEE (reference sequence).

This clone has just a few counts. This sequence joins TRBV6-5 and TRBJ1-4, with D perhaps matching TRBD1 (5 bases). Germline CDR1 reads MNHEY; CDR2 reads SVGAGI. The CDR3 spans 15 residues. V gave up 0 bases and J gave up 8 bases, with 13 bases separating them. CDR3 region: CASSYSGGGEEKLFF. As DNA, the CDR3 is TGTGCCAGCAGTTACTCGGGGGGAGGGGAGGAAAAACTGTTTTTT.

The chain has TRBV6-2 or TRBV6-3 and TRBJ2-7, with D possibly TRBD2 on 6 matching bases. CDR3 size: 13 residues. The V end was cut by 2 bases, the J end by 5 bases, with 10 bases between. Germline V CDR1 and CDR2: MNHEY, SVGEGT. The DNA of the CDR3 is TGTGCCAGCAGTTACCCGGGAGTCCACGAGCAGTACTTC. Translated, it gives CASSYPGVHEQYF.

The chain employs TRBV4-2 and TRBJ2-7; D unresolved. The CDR3 runs 12 residues. Germline loops: CDR1 LGHNA, CDR2 YNFKEQ. Trimming removed 4 bases from V and 3 bases from J, with 7 bases in between. The CDR3 loop reads CASSPGGYEQYF. Here the CDR3 DNA reads TGTGCCAGCAGCCCCGGCGGCTACGAGCAGTACTTC.

The chain links TRBV24-1 to TRBJ2-1; 9 bases align to TRBD1. CDR3 length: 15 residues. V dropped 6 bases and J dropped 6; count of bases not matched to a gene: 8. Per the germline V gene, CDR1 is KGHDR and CDR2 is SFDVKD. CDR3 DNA: TGTGCCACCAGTCCAACAGGGGGCGAGTTCAATGAGCAGTTCTTC. Translated, it gives CATSPTGGEFNEQFF.

V gene TRBV7-3 combines with J gene TRBJ2-1; no definite D call. The CDR3 runs to 16 residues. Germline values: CDR1 SGHTA, CDR2 FQGTGA. The V end was cut by 5 bases, the J end by 1 base, with 15 bases between. Written as DNA, the CDR3 is TGTGCCAGCAGCACCCATAGCTCTCAATCCTACAATGAGCAGTTCTTC. Its protein is CASSTHSSQSYNEQFF.

The chain is built from TRBV9 and TRBJ2-3; 12 nucleotides match TRBD2. Germline V gene sequence: CDR1 SGDLS, CDR2 YYNGEE. The J segment lost 0 bases and the V segment lost 3 bases, leaving 5 bases of the junction unmatched. This CDR3 spans 17 amino acids. The CDR3 DNA sequence: TGTGCCAGCAGCGAAACCGGGACTAGCGGGAGCACAGATACGCAGTATTTT. It translates to CASSETGTSGSTDTQYF.

V is TRBV9 and J is TRBJ1-2; unclear D gene. The CDR3 is made up of 16 amino acids. Trimming left V 0 bases short and J 4 bases short, with 16 bases between. Looked up from germline, CDR1 is SGDLS and CDR2 is YYNGEE. The CDR3 loop is CASSVGPGSSTYGYTF. DNA of the CDR3: TGTGCCAGCAGCGTAGGTCCAGGATCTAGTACCTATGGCTACACCTTC.

The chain combines TRBV19 with TRBJ2-7; D call uncertain. The germline V and J ends were trimmed by 5 bases and 1 base, with 12 bases remaining between them. The CDR3 has 14 amino acids. The germline gives CDR1 LNHDA, CDR2 SQIVND (reference sequence). CDR3 sequence reads: CASSPELGSYEQYF. The CDR3 bases are TGTGCCAGTAGTCCCGAGTTGGGGTCCTACGAGCAGTACTTC.

The V and J genes are TRBV5-4 and TRBJ2-1; D might be TRBD2 (6 bases). The CDR3 consists of 17 residues. Trimming took 3 bases from V and 0 from J, leaving 16 bases between them. Germline-derived CDR1 and CDR2 are SGHNT and YYREEE (reference sequence). The CDR3 spells CASSSVASVSSYNEQFF. DNA of the CDR3: TGTGCCAGCAGCTCGGTCGCTAGCGTGAGCTCCTACAATGAGCAGTTCTTC.

V is TRBV5-1 and J is TRBJ2-1; 9 bases are shared with TRBD2. Germline V gene sequence: CDR1 SGHRS, CDR2 YFSETQ. J gave up 8 bases and V 0 bases, and 6 bases lay outside the gene matches. The CDR3 sequence is 15 residues long. CDR3 in DNA: TGCGCCAGCAGCTTGGGGCTAGCGGGACTCGATGAGCAGTTCTTC. It encodes CASSLGLAGLDEQFF.

This chain uses TRBV11-2 with TRBJ2-4; unclear D gene. CDR1 SGHAT and CDR2 FQNNGV come from the germline V gene. This CDR3 is 15 amino acids long. V was trimmed by 0 bases and J by 2 bases, leaving 8 bases between them. The CDR3 bases are TGTGCCAGCAGCTTAGAGTTTGGACCCAAAAACATTCAGTACTTC. Translated, it gives CASSLEFGPKNIQYF.

The rearrangement joins TRBV19 to TRBJ2-1, with D hard to call. Between the trimmed V and J ends, which lost 4 bases and 0 bases, there was a span of 4 bases. CDR3 length: 13 amino acids. From germline, CDR1 is LNHDA and CDR2 SQIVND (reference sequence). The CDR3: CASSKSSYNEQFF. The CDR3 bases are TGTGCCAGTAGTAAGAGCTCCTACAATGAGCAGTTCTTC. Looking up the rest from reference TRBV19 and TRBJ2-1 gives the full variable domain: DGGITQSPKYLFRKEGQNVTLSCEQNLNHDAMYWYRQDPGQGLRLIYYSQIVNDFQKGDIAEGYSVSREKKESFPLTVTSAQKNPTAFYLCASSKSSYNEQFFGPGTRLTVL.

The rearrangement links TRBV27 to TRBJ2-7, with 10 bases that match TRBD2. Germline CDR1 and CDR2: MNHEY and SMNVEV (reference sequence). The V gene end was trimmed by 2 bases and the J gene end by 1 base; junction bases not matched to a gene: 14. There are 19 residues in the CDR3. The DNA of the CDR3 is TGTGCCAGCAGTTTAGCCCAAGCGGGAGGGCCCTTGAGTTCCTACGAGCAGTACTTC. This sequence encodes CASSLAQAGGPLSSYEQYF.

The V and J genes are TRBV19 and TRBJ1-5; D is unresolved. Germline-derived CDR1 and CDR2 are LNHDA and SQIVND (reference sequence). The CDR3 consists of 16 residues. V was cut by 5 bases and J by 4 bases, with 18 bases left in between. The CDR3 sequence is CASSLALTTVNQPQHF. The CDR3 DNA follows: TGTGCCAGTAGTCTCGCCCTGACAACAGTAAATCAGCCCCAGCATTTT.

The chain links TRBV27 to TRBJ1-1; 7 positions match TRBD1. Germline loops: CDR1 MNHEY, CDR2 SMNVEV (reference sequence). After removal of 2 bases from V and 4 bases from J, the junction contained 10 bases not matched to a gene. This CDR3 has 16 residues. Here the CDR3 reads CASSLIATGTGTEAFF. The CDR3 DNA reads TGTGCCAGCAGTTTAATCGCGACAGGGACGGGCACTGAAGCTTTCTTT.

The chain is built from TRBV9 and TRBJ1-2; 9 bases fit TRBD1. CDR1 and CDR2 (germline): SGDLS, YYNGEE. V lost 3 bases and J lost 3; bases outside the gene matches: 6. This CDR3 is 15 amino acids long. The CDR3 protein is CASSDRDRVDYGYTF. The DNA of the CDR3 is TGTGCCAGCAGCGACCGGGACAGGGTGGACTATGGCTACACCTTC.